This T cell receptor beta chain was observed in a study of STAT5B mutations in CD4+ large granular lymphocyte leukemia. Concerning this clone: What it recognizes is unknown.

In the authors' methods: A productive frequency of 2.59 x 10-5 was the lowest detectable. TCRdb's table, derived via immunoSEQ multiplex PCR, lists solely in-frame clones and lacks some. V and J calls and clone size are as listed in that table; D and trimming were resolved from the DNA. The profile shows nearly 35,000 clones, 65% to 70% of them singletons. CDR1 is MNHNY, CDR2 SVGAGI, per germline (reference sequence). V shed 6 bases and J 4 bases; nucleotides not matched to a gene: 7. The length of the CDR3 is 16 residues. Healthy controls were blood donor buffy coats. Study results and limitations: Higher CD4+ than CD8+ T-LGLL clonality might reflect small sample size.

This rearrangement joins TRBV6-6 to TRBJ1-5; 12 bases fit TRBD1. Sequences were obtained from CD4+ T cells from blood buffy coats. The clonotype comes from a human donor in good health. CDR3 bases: TGTGCCAGCAGCCCGGGACAGGGGGCCCGAAATCAGCCCCAGCATTTT. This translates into CASSPGQGARNQPQHF.